The T cell receptor (beta chain) described here comes from a study of siplizumab effects on memory and regulatory T cells. Whole-study results and caveats: Many proliferating CD4+ or CD8+ clones remained unclassified. Roughly 75-95% of them could not be assigned either a naive or a memory phenotype.

The data were produced by immunoSEQ multiplex PCR, yet TCRdb's version contains in-frame clones alone and is incomplete. The data show 70,000 to 95,000 clones, with roughly 93% seen just once and 6.5% held by the top ten. Germline V gene lookup returns CDR1 LNHDA and CDR2 SQIVND (reference sequence). CDR3 length: 13 residues. V was cut by 5 bases and J by 7 bases, with 12 bases left in between. Note on this clone: Its target is unknown.

This sequence joins TRBV19 and TRBJ2-1; D possibly matches TRBD1 or TRBD2 (6 bases each). The clonotype was recovered from a human donor in good health. Sequenced: CD8+ T cells sorted from blood. DNA of the CDR3: TGTGCCAGTAGTCCAGGAGGGGGGAATGAGCAGTTCTTC. This codes for CASSPGGGNEQFF.